The sequence of this T cell receptor (beta chain) was determined in a study of cytomegalovirus exposure and HLA in healthy donors. Whole-study results and caveats: Several of the most significant clusters appeared, in a later analysis, to be linked to common viral pathogens. Most TCRs appeared rarely, but some public TCRs recurred in many donors.

A remark on this clone: What it binds is unknown.

Amplification used 60 Vbeta primers and 13 Jbeta primers. Assay: immunoSEQ multiplex PCR; the TCRdb copy retains only in-frame clones and omits some. The sample includes about 77,000 clones, about 73% seen only once; the top ten take around 4.5%. The germline V gene has CDR1 MNHEY and CDR2 SMNVEV (reference sequence). The CDR3 covers 12 residues. Trimming stripped 4 bases from V and 2 bases from J, with 4 bases between. The chain links TRBV27 to TRBJ2-3, with no clear D. The receptor was derived from a man aged 35 to 55 in good health and CMV-seronegative. The sample comprised PBMCs. Here the CDR3 DNA reads TGTGCCAGCAGTTCTTACACAGATACGCAGTATTTT. This encodes CASSSYTDTQYF.